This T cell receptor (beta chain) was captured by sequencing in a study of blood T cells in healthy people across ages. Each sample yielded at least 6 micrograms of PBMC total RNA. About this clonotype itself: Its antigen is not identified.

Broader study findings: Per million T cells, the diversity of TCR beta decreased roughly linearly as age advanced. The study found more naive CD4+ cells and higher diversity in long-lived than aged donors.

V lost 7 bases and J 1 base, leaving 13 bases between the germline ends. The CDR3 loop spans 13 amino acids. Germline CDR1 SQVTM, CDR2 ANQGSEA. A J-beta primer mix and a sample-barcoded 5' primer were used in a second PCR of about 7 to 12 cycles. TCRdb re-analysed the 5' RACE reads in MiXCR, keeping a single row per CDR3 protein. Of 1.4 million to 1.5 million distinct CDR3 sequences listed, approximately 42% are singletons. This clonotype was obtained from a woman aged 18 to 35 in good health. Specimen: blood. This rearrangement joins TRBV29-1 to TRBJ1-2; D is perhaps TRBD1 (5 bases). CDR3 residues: CSAGVGGNYGYTF. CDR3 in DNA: TGCAGCGCGGGGGTAGGAGGTAACTATGGCTACACCTTC.